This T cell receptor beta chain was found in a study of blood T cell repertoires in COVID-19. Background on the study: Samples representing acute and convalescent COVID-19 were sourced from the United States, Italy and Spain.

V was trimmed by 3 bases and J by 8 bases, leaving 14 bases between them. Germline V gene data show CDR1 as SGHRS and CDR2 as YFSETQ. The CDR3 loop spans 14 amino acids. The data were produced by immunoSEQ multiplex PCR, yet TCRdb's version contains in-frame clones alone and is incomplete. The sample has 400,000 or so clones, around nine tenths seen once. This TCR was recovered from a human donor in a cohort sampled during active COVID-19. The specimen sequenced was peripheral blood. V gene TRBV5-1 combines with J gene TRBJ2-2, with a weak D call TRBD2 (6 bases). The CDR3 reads CASSSGTPDGELFF. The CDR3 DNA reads TGCGCCAGCAGCTCCGGGACTCCCGATGGGGAGCTGTTTTTT.